Detailed here is one TCR beta chain. This clone was observed once. Its antigen is unknown. No quality values exist for individual bases; no much larger clone is one base distant. TCRbeta CDR3 regions were amplified from genomic DNA using the immunoSEQ Assay, a bias-controlled multiplex PCR. The original pipeline was this. Nucleated cell counts per sample were estimated from amplification of reference gene primers within the assay. Sequence reads were collapsed and filtered to measure the absolute abundance of every unique TCRbeta CDR3 rearrangement. For each sample, productive Simpson clonality was calculated by taking the square root of Simpson's diversity index across productive rearrangements. TCRdb re-hosts the immuneACCESS table, in-frame sequences only. Its copies lack some clones; in the studies checked, an unresolved V gene accounts for under half of them, and the cause for the rest is not known. That table supplies the V and J calls and clone size; D and trimming were determined from the DNA. The sample table shows around 100,000 clones, and approximately 90% are seen once. The ten largest account for 2.3% of the sample.

This sample is part of a study of blood T cell repertoires in COVID-19 (dated by TCRdb to 2020 to 2022). About the full investigation: Samples covering the acute and convalescent phases of COVID-19 were provided by collaborators in the United States, Italy and Spain. HLA class I and class II types, where available, came from metadata supplied by the sample provider rather than from assay-based typing. The samples were drawn from two sources: the first 160 participants of the ongoing ImmuneRACE study, and approximately 1,300 subjects contributed by 6 global collaborators. The material from the prospective study consisted of cDNA or gDNA derived from T cells, B-cell-depleted T cells, or PBMCs. The repertoires were made available in a free public database intended to serve as a resource for research on the immune response to SARS-CoV-2. A de-identified subject ID, COVID-19 status, age in years and sex were almost always included in the sample metadata. The dataset comprised deeply sampled blood TCRbeta repertoires from subjects exposed to, actively infected with, or recovered from COVID-19.

Paper-wide results and their limitations: How much clinical and demographic metadata was included differed by source and by participant, and the metadata was provided uncurated.

Each collaborating institution followed its own protocols to collect whole blood in K2EDTA tubes. For TCRbeta analysis, collaborators shipped samples in one of three forms: frozen whole blood, isolated PBMCs, or DNA extracted from either of those sample types. The trim is 5 bases for V and 4 bases for J, with a gap of 24 bases between the germline ends. The germline V gene encodes CDR1 SGHTA and CDR2 FQGNSA. The CDR3 covers 17 residues, taking in both the cysteine and the phenylalanine. Of the read, only the CDR3 DNA is kept; its 51 bases are in frame from base 1. The rearranged chain carries TRBV7-2 and TRBJ2-7; the D gene is perhaps TRBD2, on 6 matching bases. The TCR sequence derives from a human donor with active COVID-19. The donor label of this sample is uncertain. The sample comprised peripheral blood. The nucleotide sequence reads as follows: TGTGCCAGCAGCCCCCCACCGATCGGAGGGGCCGATTACGAGCAGTACTTC. It translates to CASSPPPIGGADYEQYF.